This TCR beta chain is from a study of radiation and T cells in renal cell carcinoma. Overall study: Nephrectomy followed 15 Gy stereotactic body radiation by 4 weeks.

Study observations and caveats: In blood, top tumor clones expanded by 2 weeks, shrinking by 4.

Concerning this clone itself: Antigen: not known.

There are 14 residues in the CDR3. The V and J ends lost 0 bases and 6 bases, in that order; junction bases with no gene match: 4. From germline, CDR1 is SGHTA and CDR2 FQGTGA. The method was immunoSEQ multiplex PCR; TCRdb's version includes in-frame clones alone and lacks a portion of them. The data contain around 140,000 clones, about 87% of them singletons. Described time point: baseline pretreatment blood. Treatment reported: 15 Gy SBRT to primary tumor, nephrectomy 4 weeks later. Sequences were derived from blood, sampled from a patient whose treatment included radiotherapy and nephrectomy. The sequence came from a woman in her 70s with renal cell carcinoma. The V and J genes are TRBV7-3 and TRBJ1-2; 7 bases are a match to TRBD1. This CDR3 is CASSLTPGGDGYTF. As DNA, the CDR3 is TGTGCCAGCAGCTTAACCCCAGGGGGAGATGGCTACACCTTC.